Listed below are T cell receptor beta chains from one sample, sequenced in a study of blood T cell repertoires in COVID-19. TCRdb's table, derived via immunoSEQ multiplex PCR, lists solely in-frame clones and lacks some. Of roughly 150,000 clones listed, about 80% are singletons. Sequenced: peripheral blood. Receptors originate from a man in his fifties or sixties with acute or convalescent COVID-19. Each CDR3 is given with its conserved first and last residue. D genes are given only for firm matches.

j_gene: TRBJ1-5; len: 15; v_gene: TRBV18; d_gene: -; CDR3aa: CASSPPGGGNQPQHF; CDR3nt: TGTGCCAGCTCACCTCCGGGGGGCGGCAATCAGCCCCAGCATTTT
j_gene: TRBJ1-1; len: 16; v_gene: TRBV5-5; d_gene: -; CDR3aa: CASSLAVSGRGTEAFF; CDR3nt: TGTGCCAGCAGCTTGGCGGTTTCTGGCAGGGGCACTGAAGCTTTCTTT
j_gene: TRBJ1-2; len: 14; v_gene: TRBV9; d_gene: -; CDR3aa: CASSVDKRGYGYTF; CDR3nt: TGTGCCAGCAGCGTAGACAAAAGGGGGTATGGCTACACCTTC
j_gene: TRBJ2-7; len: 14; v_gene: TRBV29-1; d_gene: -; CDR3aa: CSVGVRQGLYEQYF; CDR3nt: TGCAGCGTTGGAGTGAGGCAGGGGCTTTACGAGCAGTACTTC
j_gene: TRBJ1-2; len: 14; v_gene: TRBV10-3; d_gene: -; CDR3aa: CAIFRLDGGYGYTF; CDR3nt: TGTGCCATCTTCCGCCTGGACGGGGGGTATGGCTACACCTTC
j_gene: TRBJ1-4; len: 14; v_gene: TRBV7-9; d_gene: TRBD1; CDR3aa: CASSLGQGSEKLFF; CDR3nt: TGTGCCAGCAGCCTCGGACAGGGTAGTGAAAAACTGTTTTTT
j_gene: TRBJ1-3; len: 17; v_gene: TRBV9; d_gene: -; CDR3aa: CASSGGLGTLPGNTIYF; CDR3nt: TGTGCCAGCAGCGGGGGCCTAGGCACTCTCCCTGGAAACACCATATATTTT
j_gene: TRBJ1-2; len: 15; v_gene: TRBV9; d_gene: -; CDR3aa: CASSVDPGPRNGYTF; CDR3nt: TGTGCCAGCAGCGTAGATCCCGGCCCGAGGAATGGCTACACCTTC
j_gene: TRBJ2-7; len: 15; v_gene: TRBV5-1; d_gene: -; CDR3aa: CASSSGGQESYEQYF; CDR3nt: TGCGCCAGCAGCTCCGGCGGGCAGGAATCCTACGAGCAGTACTTC
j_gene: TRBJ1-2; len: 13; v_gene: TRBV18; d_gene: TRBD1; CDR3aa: CASSPGQGGGYTF; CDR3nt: TGTGCCAGCTCACCGGGACAGGGGGGAGGCTACACCTTC
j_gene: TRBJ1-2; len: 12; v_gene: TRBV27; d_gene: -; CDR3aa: CASRQGNYGYTF; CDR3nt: TGTGCCTCCCGCCAGGGGAACTATGGCTACACCTTC